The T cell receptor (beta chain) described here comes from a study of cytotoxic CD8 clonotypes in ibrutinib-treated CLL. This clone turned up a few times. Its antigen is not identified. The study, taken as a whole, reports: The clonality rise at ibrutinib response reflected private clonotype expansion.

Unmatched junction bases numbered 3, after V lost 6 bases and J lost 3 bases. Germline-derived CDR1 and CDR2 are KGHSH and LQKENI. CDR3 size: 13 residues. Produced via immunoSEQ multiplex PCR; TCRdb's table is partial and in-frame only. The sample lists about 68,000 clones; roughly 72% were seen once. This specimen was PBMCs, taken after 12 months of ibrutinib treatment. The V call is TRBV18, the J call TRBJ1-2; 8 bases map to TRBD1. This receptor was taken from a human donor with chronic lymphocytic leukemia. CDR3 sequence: CASSDRDDYGYTF. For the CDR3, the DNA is TGTGCCAGCTCGGACAGGGACGACTATGGCTACACCTTC.